This TCR beta chain emerged from a study of beta chain features in type 1 diabetes. Every bit of the isolated RNA underwent reverse transcription, so sequencing read expressed TCRB transcripts. Profiling relied on immunoSEQ multiplex PCR, and the TCRdb table lists in-frame clones only, not all of them. The table records 850,000 to 900,000 clones, roughly a sixth of them present only once. Deletions cut 3 bases from V and 0 bases from J, with 12 bases between. The V gene's germline CDR1 is LGHNA and CDR2 YNFKEQ. CDR3 size: 16 residues. This clonotype originated in a woman aged 18-29 years in good health. Sequencing input: naive CD4+ T cells from blood. This rearrangement joins TRBV4-2 to TRBJ1-3; D might be TRBD1 (5 bases). The CDR3 sequence is CASSHGDRSSGNTIYF. CDR3 DNA: TGTGCCAGCAGCCATGGGGACCGAAGCTCTGGAAACACCATATATTTT.